Following are 18 T cell receptor beta chains from one sample sequenced in a study of T cells expressing NK-cell markers. TCRdb re-called the 5' RACE reads and catalogs CDR3 proteins one per entry, DNA excluded. This sample's table reports around 280,000 distinct CDR3 sequences. The sample was blood T cells: a sorted CD56 or NKG2C T cell subset, CD4+ or CD8+ T cells, or bulk PBMC T cells (not recorded which). Receptors originate from a man between 18 and 29 years old in good health.

This CDR3 is CATSPGQQQETQYF. This chain joins TRBV5-1 and TRBJ2-5; there is no DNA to check the TCRdb D call of TRBD1. From germline, CDR1 is SGHRS and CDR2 YFSETQ. The CDR3 extends over 14 amino acids.

The chain uses TRBV30 and TRBJ1-1. The germline V gene encodes CDR1 GTSNPN and CDR2 SVGIG (reference sequence). The CDR3 contains 13 residues. The chain's CDR3 is CAWSKTLNTEAFF.

The J gene is TRBJ2-5, the V gene TRBV7-2; TCRdb returns TRBD2, unconfirmable since there is no DNA. The CDR3 spans 14 residues. CDR1 and CDR2 from the germline V gene are SGHTA and FQGNSA. The chain's CDR3 is CASRTSGLRETQYF.

This chain joins TRBV6-4 and TRBJ2-3. CDR1 is MRHNA and CDR2 is SNTAGT in the germline V gene. The CDR3 sequence is 13 residues long. The CDR3 reads CASSEASTDTQYF.

The chain joins TRBV19 to TRBJ2-3. Germline V gene lookup returns CDR1 LNHDA and CDR2 SQIVND (reference sequence). This CDR3 has 12 residues. CDR3: CASSVRADTQYF. Combining the CDR3 with reference TRBV19 and TRBJ2-3 gives the whole variable domain DGGITQSPKYLFRKEGQNVTLSCEQNLNHDAMYWYRQDPGQGLRLIYYSQIVNDFQKGDIAEGYSVSREKKESFPLTVTSAQKNPTAFYLCASSVRADTQYFGPGTRLTVL.

The chain links TRBV20-1 to TRBJ2-1; checking the TCRdb D call of TRBD2 is not possible without DNA. Germline assignment: CDR1 DFQATT and CDR2 SNEGSKA (reference sequence). This CDR3 region has 15 residues. The CDR3 protein is CSASVRTSGYRGQFF.

The V gene is TRBV24-1, the J gene TRBJ2-5; no DNA is available, so the TRBD1 call from TCRdb remains unchecked. Looked up from germline, CDR1 is KGHDR and CDR2 is SFDVKD. The CDR3 length is 16 residues. The CDR3 reads CATSDALGTGQETQYF.

This chain uses TRBV7-2 with TRBJ1-5; with no DNA, the TCRdb D assignment of TRBD1 cannot be verified. In germline, CDR1 is SGHTA, CDR2 FQGNSA. The CDR3 covers 14 residues. CDR3: CASSLSGGNQPQHF.

The chain carries TRBV3-1 and TRBJ2-1; TCRdb's D call of TRBD1 is untestable without DNA. Germline assignment: CDR1 LGHDT and CDR2 YNNKEL (reference sequence). CDR3 length equals 16 residues. CDR3 sequence: CASSPGSGTLNNEQFF.

The CDR3 loop is CASSGQRGNYNEQFF. The chain employs TRBV12-3 or TRBV12-4 and TRBJ2-1; no DNA is available, so the TRBD2 call from TCRdb remains unchecked. The CDR3 runs to 15 residues.

This chain's CDR3 is CSAQSVETQYF. The rearrangement joins TRBV20-1 to TRBJ2-5. Germline CDR1 is DFQATT and CDR2 is SNEGSKA (reference sequence). This CDR3 contains 11 residues.

The chain is built from TRBV20-1 and TRBJ2-3; absent DNA, TCRdb's TRBD1 call cannot be checked. The CDR3 has 15 residues. CDR1 and CDR2 (germline): DFQATT, SNEGSKA (reference sequence). The CDR3 loop is CSARTGARGRDTQYF.

The V gene is TRBV25-1, the J gene TRBJ1-6. Per germline, CDR1 MGHDK and CDR2 SYGVNS. The CDR3 covers 13 residues. The CDR3 protein is CASHGTDNSPLHF.

The chain uses TRBV5-6 and TRBJ2-1. Germline CDR1 is SGHDT and CDR2 is YYEEEE. CDR3 size: 15 residues. The CDR3 loop reads CASSLRGEPYNEQFF.

The chain uses TRBV6-1 and TRBJ1-6. Germline lookup yields CDR1 MNHNS and CDR2 SASEGT. There are 15 residues in the CDR3. CDR3 residues: CARGYLRSYNSPLHF.

The V call is TRBV7-9, the J call TRBJ1-5; absent DNA, TCRdb's TRBD1 call cannot be checked. Per germline, CDR1 SEHNR and CDR2 FQNEAQ (reference sequence). This CDR3 has 19 residues. CDR3 region: CASSGGTGGAYGGNQPQHF. Based on the CDR3 plus reference TRBV7-9 and TRBJ1-5, the full variable domain is DTGVSQNPRHKITKRGQNVTFRCDPISEHNRLYWYRQTLGQGPEFLTYFQNEAQLEKSRLLSDRFSAERPKGSFSTLEIQRTEQGDSAMYLCASSGGTGGAYGGNQPQHFGDGTRLSIL.

The chain carries TRBV20-1 and TRBJ2-5; without DNA, the TCRdb call of TRBD2 cannot be checked. In germline, CDR1 is DFQATT, CDR2 SNEGSKA (reference sequence). The CDR3 sequence is 14 residues long. The CDR3 loop reads CSARDGGRQETQYF.

The chain links TRBV20-1 to TRBJ2-3; TCRdb indicates TRBD2, and absent DNA this call remains unverified. Germline V lookup: CDR1 DFQATT, CDR2 SNEGSKA (reference sequence). CDR3 size: 14 residues. This chain's CDR3 is CSASILAGADTQYF.